The next 32 T cell receptor beta chains were all read from a single sample in a study of T cells in localized non-small cell lung cancer. Only in-frame clones appear in the TCRdb table, and some are missing; sequencing was by immunoSEQ multiplex PCR. The sample has tens of thousands of clones, almost 85% seen once. The sequencing here drew on peripheral blood, taken before any cancer treatment. Receptor source: a female donor of 60 years or more with stage I lung adenocarcinoma.

This chain uses TRBV25-1 with TRBJ2-5, with 8 positions matching TRBD1. V lost 3 bases to trimming and J lost 5 bases; unmatched junction nucleotides: 8. Germline CDR1 and CDR2: MGHDK and SYGVNS. The CDR3 sequence is 15 residues long. The CDR3, as DNA: TGTGCCAGCAGTGATGACAGGGGAGAGGGGGAGACCCAGTACTTC. Translation: CASSDDRGEGETQYF.

The chain has TRBV6-6 and TRBJ1-1; D unresolved. The CDR3 is 13 amino acids. V was pared by 4 bases and J by 4 bases, with 10 bases between. Germline V gene sequence: CDR1 MNHNY, CDR2 SVGAGI (reference sequence). The CDR3 DNA reads TGTGCCAGCAGTTCAGGTTGGGCCACTGAAGCTTTCTTT. Translating it yields CASSSGWATEAFF.

V usage is TRBV6-6 and J usage is TRBJ2-2; a weak D match, TRBD2 (6 bases). Germline V gene data show CDR1 as MNHNY and CDR2 as SVGAGI (reference sequence). The CDR3 covers 14 residues. Trimming took off 4 bases at V and 1 base at J, with 7 bases between the two ends. This chain's CDR3 is CASSSSENTGELFF. In DNA form, the CDR3 reads TGTGCCAGCAGTTCTAGCGAGAACACCGGGGAGCTGTTTTTT.

The chain joins TRBV18 to TRBJ2-6, with 7 bases lining up with TRBD1. The CDR3 is made up of 16 amino acids. V shed 3 bases, J shed 2 bases, and the junction held 4 bases outside the gene matches. Germline CDR1 is KGHSH and CDR2 is LQKENI. CDR3 in DNA: TGTGCCAGCTCACCGACACAGGGGACTGGGGCCAACGTCCTGACTTTC. Translating gives CASSPTQGTGANVLTF.

The CDR3 sequence is CYGDRGLSYNEQFF. The CDR3 DNA sequence: TGCTATGGCGACAGGGGGCTTTCCTACAATGAGCAGTTCTTC. The rearrangement uses TRBV4-3 and TRBJ2-1; 10 nucleotides line up with TRBD1. Looked up from germline, CDR1 is LGHNA and CDR2 is YSLEER. The CDR3 contains 14 residues.

The DNA of the CDR3 is TGTGCCAGCAACAGGAACAATGAGCAGTTCTTC. This sequence encodes CASNRNNEQFF. V is TRBV6-5 and J is TRBJ2-1, with D possibly TRBD1 on 5 matching bases. Trimming took 7 bases from V and 5 from J, leaving 6 bases between them. The CDR3 runs 11 residues. Per germline, CDR1 MNHEY and CDR2 SVGAGI.

The CDR3 region is CASSLKGTGYTF. DNA for the CDR3: TGTGCCAGCAGTTTAAAAGGGACTGGCTACACCTTC. The chain uses TRBV27 and TRBJ1-2; possibly TRBD1 for D (5 bases). The CDR3 is made up of 12 amino acids. V was trimmed by 2 bases and J by 7 bases, leaving 8 bases between them. Germline values: CDR1 MNHEY, CDR2 SMNVEV (reference sequence).

The chain employs TRBV11-2 and TRBJ2-7; unclear D gene. The V end was cut by 0 bases, the J end by 1 base, with 10 bases between. The CDR3 sequence is 15 residues long. The germline CDR1 and CDR2 sequences are SGHAT and FQNNGV. The CDR3 loop is CASSLDQVRSYEQYF. CDR3 DNA: TGTGCCAGCAGCTTAGATCAAGTCAGGTCCTACGAGCAGTACTTC.

The chain joins TRBV5-1 to TRBJ1-2; D ambiguous. CDR3 length: 14 residues. Trimming removed 4 bases at V and 2 bases at J, with 12 bases between. In germline, CDR1 is SGHRS, CDR2 YFSETQ. The CDR3 sequence: CASSGLNWNYGYTF. The CDR3 DNA reads as TGCGCCAGCAGCGGCCTCAATTGGAACTATGGCTACACCTTC.

The genes are TRBV6-5 and TRBJ1-4, with 8 bases lining up with TRBD1. CDR1 MNHEY and CDR2 SVGAGI come from the germline V gene. This CDR3 is 15 amino acids long. V dropped 0 bases and J dropped 7; count of bases not matched to a gene: 4. This CDR3 is CASSYSTGGVEKLFF. DNA for the CDR3: TGTGCCAGCAGTTACTCTACAGGGGGGGTTGAAAAACTGTTTTTT.

This rearrangement joins TRBV19 to TRBJ2-5; 11 bases are shared with TRBD2. The CDR3 has 14 amino acids. J lost 4 bases, V lost 8 bases, and 6 bases had no gene match. Germline CDR1 reads LNHDA; CDR2 reads SQIVND (reference sequence). CDR3 DNA sequence: TGTGCCAGTCATAGCGGGAGGGCCGGAGAGACCCAGTACTTC. Translating it yields CASHSGRAGETQYF. The full variable domain, rest sourced from reference TRBV19 and TRBJ2-5, is DGGITQSPKYLFRKEGQNVTLSCEQNLNHDAMYWYRQDPGQGLRLIYYSQIVNDFQKGDIAEGYSVSREKKESFPLTVTSAQKNPTAFYLCASHSGRAGETQYFGPGTRLLVL.

V gene TRBV18 combines with J gene TRBJ2-7; 12 bases fit TRBD1. The J segment lost 7 bases and the V segment lost 2 bases, leaving 6 bases of the junction unmatched. The CDR3 runs 15 residues. Per the germline V gene, CDR1 is KGHSH and CDR2 is LQKENI. CDR3 region: CASSPVGQGAGEQYF. Written as DNA, the CDR3 is TGTGCCAGCTCACCAGTGGGACAGGGGGCAGGGGAGCAGTACTTC.

The rearrangement links TRBV6-5 to TRBJ1-5; the D gene is possibly TRBD1 (5 bases). Trimming stripped 6 bases from V and 2 bases from J, with 11 bases between. Germline V lookup: CDR1 MNHEY, CDR2 SVGAGI. The CDR3 covers 14 residues. CDR3 DNA sequence: TGTGCCAGCAGGGGGAGGGGTCGCAATCAGCCCCAGCATTTT. This encodes CASRGRGRNQPQHF.

A few counts support this clone. The junction differs from germline at one of its ends, possibly a read error. The genes are TRBV11-2 and TRBJ2-1; tentatively, D is TRBD2 (5 bases). There are 14 residues in the CDR3. Germline-derived CDR1 and CDR2 are SGHAT and FQNNGV. This CDR3 is CASSQDWKYSEQFF. The CDR3 DNA reads TGTGCCAGCAGCCAGGACTGGAAGTACAGTGAGCAGTTCTTC.

V gene TRBV7-9 combines with J gene TRBJ2-5; TRBD2 matches at 15 bases. V gave up 7 bases and J gave up 5 bases; unmatched junction bases: 2. The CDR3 runs 14 residues. Germline V gene data show CDR1 as SEHNR and CDR2 as FQNEAQ (reference sequence). CDR3 in DNA: TGTGCCAGCACCGGGACTAGCGGGGGGGAGACCCAGTACTTC. It translates to CASTGTSGGETQYF.

The rearrangement uses TRBV6-5 and TRBJ2-1, with D possibly being TRBD1 (7 bases). Germline V gene data show CDR1 as MNHEY and CDR2 as SVGAGI. The CDR3 loop spans 15 amino acids. Trimming pared 5 bases from V and 6 bases from J, leaving 17 bases between. CDR3 residues: CASSLLNQGGNEQFF. The DNA for the CDR3 is TGTGCCAGCAGTCTACTCAACCAGGGGGGCAATGAGCAGTTCTTC.

The genes are TRBV5-4 and TRBJ2-3, with 9 bases aligning to TRBD1. V gave up 9 bases and J gave up 4 bases; unmatched junction bases: 3. Germline assignment: CDR1 SGHNT and CDR2 YYREEE (reference sequence). The CDR3 length is 12 residues. The CDR3 sequence is CATRDRADTQYF. The CDR3 region has the DNA TGTGCCACCAGGGACAGGGCAGATACGCAGTATTTT.

This clone was counted a single time. The genes are TRBV19 and TRBJ2-5, with D tentatively TRBD1 or TRBD2 (7 bases each). Between the trimmed V and J ends, which lost 1 base and 2 bases, there was a span of 17 bases. Germline CDR1 and CDR2: LNHDA and SQIVND (reference sequence). This CDR3 is built from 17 residues. In DNA form, the CDR3 reads TGTGCCAGTAGTATAGCCTGGGGAGGGGGCGGACAAGAGACCCAGTACTTC. It yields the protein CASSIAWGGGGQETQYF.

J is TRBJ1-6 and V is TRBV7-3; 8 positions agree with TRBD1. J gave up 8 bases and V 3 bases, and 6 bases lay outside the gene matches. The CDR3 extends over 15 amino acids. Germline V lookup: CDR1 SGHTA, CDR2 FQGTGA. As DNA, the CDR3 is TGTGCCAGCAGCTTGAACAGGGGGTATGATTCACCCCTCCACTTT. It specifies CASSLNRGYDSPLHF.

The J gene is TRBJ2-1, the V gene TRBV5-1; a weak D match, TRBD2 (6 bases). CDR1 and CDR2 (germline): SGHRS, YFSETQ. The CDR3 consists of 16 residues. V was cut by 0 bases and J by 4 bases, with 14 bases left in between. CDR3 residues: CASSLAGLAAYNEQFF. The CDR3 DNA follows: TGCGCCAGCAGCTTGGCCGGGTTAGCGGCATACAATGAGCAGTTCTTC.

This chain uses TRBV5-1 with TRBJ1-1, with unresolved D. Trimming removed 4 bases from V and 0 bases from J, with 16 bases in between. Germline V CDR1 and CDR2: SGHRS, YFSETQ. CDR3 length: 16 residues. The CDR3 spells CASSPQASTMNTEAFF. DNA of the CDR3: TGCGCCAGCAGCCCCCAAGCCAGTACTATGAACACTGAAGCTTTCTTT.

The chain carries TRBV6-6 and TRBJ2-2; tentatively, D is TRBD2 (5 bases). Germline CDR1 reads MNHNY; CDR2 reads SVGAGI (reference sequence). This CDR3 comprises 16 residues. Deletions cut 5 bases from V and 2 bases from J, with 15 bases between. CDR3 in amino acids: CASSPTRGINTGELFF. The CDR3 bases are TGTGCCAGCAGTCCTACCCGGGGAATTAACACCGGGGAGCTGTTTTTT.

The chain has TRBV6-1 and TRBJ1-1; D is ambiguous. This CDR3 is built from 11 residues. Germline CDR1 reads MNHNS; CDR2 reads SASEGT. Trimming removed 5 bases from V and 10 bases from J, with 11 bases in between. CDR3 nucleotides: TGTGCCAGCAGTCCACGGGCGCCAGCTTTCTTT. The encoded protein is CASSPRAPAFF.

The chain recombines TRBV5-6 with TRBJ1-4, with D possibly being TRBD1 (5 bases). The CDR3 extends over 18 amino acids. The V end was cut by 2 bases, the J end by 0 bases, with 17 bases between. Germline values: CDR1 SGHDT, CDR2 YYEEEE. The CDR3 DNA reads as TGTGCCAGCAGCTTCGAACAGCCGACAGTAGCAACTAATGAAAAACTGTTTTTT. It encodes CASSFEQPTVATNEKLFF.

The V call is TRBV11-2, the J call TRBJ2-5; perhaps TRBD2 as D (5 bases). Trimming removed 7 bases from V and 6 bases from J, with 18 bases in between. Germline V gene lookup returns CDR1 SGHAT and CDR2 FQNNGV. This CDR3 contains 14 residues. For the CDR3, the DNA is TGTGCCAGCACCCCGGGATATTCTTTACAGACCCAGTACTTC. Translation gives CASTPGYSLQTQYF.

The V gene is TRBV5-3, the J gene TRBJ1-1; D unclear. TRBV5-3 is noted as an ORF with a role that remains uncertain. CDR3 length equals 14 residues. The germline V and J ends were trimmed by 3 bases and 3 bases, with 12 bases remaining between them. CDR3 nucleotides: TGTGCCAGAAGCTCTAGTGCAGAACACACTGAAGCTTTCTTT. Its protein is CARSSSAEHTEAFF.

The V call is TRBV9, the J call TRBJ2-2; TRBD2 might be the D (6 bases). Trimming cost V 3 bases and J 2 bases, with 17 bases left between them. Germline lookup yields CDR1 SGDLS and CDR2 YYNGEE. The CDR3 has 17 residues. The CDR3 loop is CASSARGGSGNTGELFF. CDR3 nucleotide sequence: TGTGCCAGCAGCGCTAGGGGAGGTAGCGGTAACACCGGGGAGCTGTTTTTT.

The chain joins TRBV10-3 to TRBJ2-1; 8 positions match TRBD1. This CDR3 comprises 16 residues. Germline CDR1 ENHRY, CDR2 SYGVKD. J was trimmed by 7 bases and V by 5 bases; bases with no gene match: 13. The CDR3 loop is CAISISGTGANNEQFF. The CDR3 coding sequence is TGTGCCATCAGTATATCCGGGACAGGAGCTAATAATGAGCAGTTCTTC.

This clone showed up just a few times. The V call is TRBV6-1, the J call TRBJ2-7; no firm D call. Between the trimmed V and J ends, which lost 1 base and 0 bases, there was a span of 7 bases. There are 14 residues in the CDR3. Per germline, CDR1 MNHNS and CDR2 SASEGT. CDR3 sequence: CASSEGGSSYEQYF. CDR3 nucleotides: TGTGCCAGCAGTGAAGGCGGCAGCTCCTACGAGCAGTACTTC.

This rearrangement joins TRBV2 to TRBJ1-3, with D maybe TRBD1 (6 bases). Germline V lookup: CDR1 SNHLY, CDR2 FYNNEI. Trimming left V 7 bases short and J 4 bases short, with 14 bases between. CDR3 size: 14 residues. CDR3: CASKPGESGNTIYF. CDR3 nucleotide sequence: TGTGCCAGCAAGCCAGGGGAATCCGGAAACACCATATATTTT.

This chain joins TRBV12-5 and TRBJ2-1; 7 bases line up with TRBD1. Germline loops: CDR1 LGHNT, CDR2 FRNRAP. The V and J ends lost 6 bases and 8 bases, in that order; junction bases with no gene match: 10. The CDR3 extends over 14 amino acids. DNA of the CDR3: TGTGCTAGTGGCGGACGACAGGGAAAGTATGAGCAGTTCTTC. Residues: CASGGRQGKYEQFF.

This sequence joins TRBV10-3 and TRBJ2-7; the match to TRBD2 covers 10 bases. CDR1 ENHRY and CDR2 SYGVKD come from the germline V gene. J gave up 8 bases and V 11 bases, and 12 bases lay outside the gene matches. This CDR3 comprises 13 residues. CDR3 nucleotide sequence: TGTGCCTCCTCTCCTAGCGGGGGCCCGAAGCAGTACTTC. Translation: CASSPSGGPKQYF.